The sequence of this T cell receptor beta chain was determined in a study of CD8 T cells in Susac syndrome. Reverse transcription used roughly 0.45 to 1 ug RNA and random hexamers. Each CDR3 protein is one row after TCRdb ran MiXCR on the immunoSEQ multiplex PCR reads. The data contain roughly 150,000 distinct CDR3 sequences, roughly 94% of them singletons. The CDR3 has 14 residues. The V gene lost 0 bases and the J gene lost 6 bases, with 15 bases spanning the gap. Germline lookup yields CDR1 DFQATT and CDR2 SNEGSKA (reference sequence). This rearrangement joins TRBV20-1 to TRBJ2-7; D is perhaps TRBD1 (6 bases). This receptor was taken from a human donor with multiple sclerosis. The sequencing input was CD4+ T cells from PBMCs. DNA of the CDR3: TGCAGTGCTAGAGATACGCAGGGGATTTTCGAGCAGTACTTC. Translation gives CSARDTQGIFEQYF.